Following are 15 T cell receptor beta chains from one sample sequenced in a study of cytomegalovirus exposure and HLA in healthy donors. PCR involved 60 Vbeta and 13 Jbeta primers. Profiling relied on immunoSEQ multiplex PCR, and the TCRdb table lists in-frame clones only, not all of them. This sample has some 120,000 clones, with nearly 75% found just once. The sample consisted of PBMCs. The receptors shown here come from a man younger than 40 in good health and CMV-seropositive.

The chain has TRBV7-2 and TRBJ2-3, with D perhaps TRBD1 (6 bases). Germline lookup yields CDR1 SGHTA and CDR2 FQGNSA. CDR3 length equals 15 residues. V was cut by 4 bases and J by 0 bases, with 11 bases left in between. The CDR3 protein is CASSSLQGSTDTQYF. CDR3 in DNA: TGTGCCAGCAGCTCCCTCCAGGGGAGCACAGATACGCAGTATTTT.

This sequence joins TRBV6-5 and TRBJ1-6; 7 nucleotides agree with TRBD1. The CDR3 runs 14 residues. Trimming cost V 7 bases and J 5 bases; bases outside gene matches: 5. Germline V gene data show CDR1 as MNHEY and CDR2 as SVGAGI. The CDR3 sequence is CASTVGQNNSPLHF. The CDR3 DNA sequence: TGTGCCAGCACTGTGGGACAGAATAATTCACCCCTCCACTTT.

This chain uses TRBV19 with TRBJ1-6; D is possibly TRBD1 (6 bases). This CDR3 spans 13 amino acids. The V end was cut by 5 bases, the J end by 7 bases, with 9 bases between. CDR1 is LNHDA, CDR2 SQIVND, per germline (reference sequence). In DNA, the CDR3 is TGTGCCAGTAGTGTCAGGGGAAATTCACCCCTCCACTTT. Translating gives CASSVRGNSPLHF.

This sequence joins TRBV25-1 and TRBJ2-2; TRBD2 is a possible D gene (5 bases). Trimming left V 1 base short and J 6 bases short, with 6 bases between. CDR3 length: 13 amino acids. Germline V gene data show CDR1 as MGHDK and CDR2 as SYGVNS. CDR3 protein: CASSEFGAGELFF. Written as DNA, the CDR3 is TGTGCCAGCAGTGAATTCGGGGCCGGGGAGCTGTTTTTT.

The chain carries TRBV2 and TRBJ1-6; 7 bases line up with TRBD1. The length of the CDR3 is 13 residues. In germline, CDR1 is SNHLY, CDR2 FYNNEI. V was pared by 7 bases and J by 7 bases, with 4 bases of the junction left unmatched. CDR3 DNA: TGTGCCAGCACCTGGGACAGAAATTCACCCCTCCACTTT. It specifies CASTWDRNSPLHF.

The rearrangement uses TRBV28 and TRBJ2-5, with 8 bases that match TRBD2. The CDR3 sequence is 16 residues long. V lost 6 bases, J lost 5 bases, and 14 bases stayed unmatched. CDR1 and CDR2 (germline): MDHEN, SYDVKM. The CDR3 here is CASSTFPHSGAETQYF. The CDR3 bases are TGTGCCAGCAGCACATTTCCCCATAGCGGGGCGGAGACCCAGTACTTC.

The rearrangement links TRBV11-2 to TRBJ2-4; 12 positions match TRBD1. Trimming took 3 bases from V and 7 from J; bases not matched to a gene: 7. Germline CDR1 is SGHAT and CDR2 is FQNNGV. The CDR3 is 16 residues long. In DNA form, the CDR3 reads TGTGCCAGCAGCTTCACCACCGGGACAGGGGGCAACATTCAGTACTTC. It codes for CASSFTTGTGGNIQYF.

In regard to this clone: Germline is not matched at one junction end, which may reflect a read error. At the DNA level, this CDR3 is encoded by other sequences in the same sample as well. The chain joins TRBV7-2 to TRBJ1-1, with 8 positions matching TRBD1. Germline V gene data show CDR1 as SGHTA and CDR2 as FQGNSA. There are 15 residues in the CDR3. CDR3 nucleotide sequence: TGTGCCAGCAGGCCCGGACAGGGAGGGTGGACTGAAGCCTTCTTT. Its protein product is CASRPGQGGWTEAFF.

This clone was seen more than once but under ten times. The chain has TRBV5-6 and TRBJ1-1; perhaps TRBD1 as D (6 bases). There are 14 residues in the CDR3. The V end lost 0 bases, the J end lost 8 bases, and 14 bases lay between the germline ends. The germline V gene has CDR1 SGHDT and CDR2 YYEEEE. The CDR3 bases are TGTGCCAGCAGCTTGGTGTTACAGGGAGGGGAAGCTTTCTTT. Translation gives CASSLVLQGGEAFF.

The CDR3 here is CASSSQQGIAEAFF. The CDR3, as DNA: TGCGCCAGCAGCTCTCAACAGGGAATTGCTGAAGCTTTCTTT. This rearrangement joins TRBV5-1 to TRBJ1-1; D perhaps matches TRBD1 (6 bases). V gave up 3 bases and J gave up 6 bases, with 15 bases separating them. Germline CDR1 reads SGHRS; CDR2 reads YFSETQ. The CDR3 runs to 14 residues.

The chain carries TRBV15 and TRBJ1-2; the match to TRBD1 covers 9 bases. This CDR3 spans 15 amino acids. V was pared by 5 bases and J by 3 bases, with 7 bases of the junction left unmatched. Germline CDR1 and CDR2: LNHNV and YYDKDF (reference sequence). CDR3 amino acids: CATSARDRVDYGYTF. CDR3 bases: TGTGCCACCAGCGCCCGGGACAGGGTAGACTATGGCTACACCTTC.

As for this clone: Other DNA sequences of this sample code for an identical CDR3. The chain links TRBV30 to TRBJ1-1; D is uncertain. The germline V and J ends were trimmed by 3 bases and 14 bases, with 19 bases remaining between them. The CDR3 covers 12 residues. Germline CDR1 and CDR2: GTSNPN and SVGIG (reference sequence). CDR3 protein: CAWSRTDNEAFF. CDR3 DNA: TGTGCCTGGAGCAGGACTGACAACGAGGCCTTCTTT.

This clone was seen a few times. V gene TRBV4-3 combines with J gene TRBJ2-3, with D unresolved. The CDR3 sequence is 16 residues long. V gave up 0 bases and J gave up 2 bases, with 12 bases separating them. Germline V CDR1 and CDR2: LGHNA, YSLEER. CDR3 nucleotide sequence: TGCGCCAGCAGCCAAGATCGGCGGCAGATCACAGATACGCAGTATTTT. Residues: CASSQDRRQITDTQYF.

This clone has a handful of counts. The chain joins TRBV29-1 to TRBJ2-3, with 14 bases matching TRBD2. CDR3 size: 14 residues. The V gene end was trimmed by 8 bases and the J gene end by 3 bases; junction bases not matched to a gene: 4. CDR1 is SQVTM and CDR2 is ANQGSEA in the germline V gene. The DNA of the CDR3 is TGCAGCCATGGGACTAGCGGGGGAACAGATACGCAGTATTTT. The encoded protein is CSHGTSGGTDTQYF.

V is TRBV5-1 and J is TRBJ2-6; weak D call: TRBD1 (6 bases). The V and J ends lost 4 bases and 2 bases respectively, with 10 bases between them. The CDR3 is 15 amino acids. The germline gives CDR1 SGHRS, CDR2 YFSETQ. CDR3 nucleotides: TGCGCCAGCAGCATACAGGGCACTGGGGCCAACGTCCTGACTTTC. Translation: CASSIQGTGANVLTF.